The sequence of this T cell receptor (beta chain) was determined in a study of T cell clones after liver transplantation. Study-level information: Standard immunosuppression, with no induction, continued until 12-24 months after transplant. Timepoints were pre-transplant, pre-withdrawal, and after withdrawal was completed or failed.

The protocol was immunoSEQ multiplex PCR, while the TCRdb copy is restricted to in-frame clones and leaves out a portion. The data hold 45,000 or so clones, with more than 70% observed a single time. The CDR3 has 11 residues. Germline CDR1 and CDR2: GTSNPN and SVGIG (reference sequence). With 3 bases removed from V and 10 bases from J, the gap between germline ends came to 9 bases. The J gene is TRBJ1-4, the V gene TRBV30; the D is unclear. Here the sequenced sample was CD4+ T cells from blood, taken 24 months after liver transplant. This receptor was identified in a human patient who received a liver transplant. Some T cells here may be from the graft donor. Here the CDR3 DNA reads TGTGCCTGGAGACATCTTGGAAAACTGTTTTTT. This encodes CAWRHLGKLFF.